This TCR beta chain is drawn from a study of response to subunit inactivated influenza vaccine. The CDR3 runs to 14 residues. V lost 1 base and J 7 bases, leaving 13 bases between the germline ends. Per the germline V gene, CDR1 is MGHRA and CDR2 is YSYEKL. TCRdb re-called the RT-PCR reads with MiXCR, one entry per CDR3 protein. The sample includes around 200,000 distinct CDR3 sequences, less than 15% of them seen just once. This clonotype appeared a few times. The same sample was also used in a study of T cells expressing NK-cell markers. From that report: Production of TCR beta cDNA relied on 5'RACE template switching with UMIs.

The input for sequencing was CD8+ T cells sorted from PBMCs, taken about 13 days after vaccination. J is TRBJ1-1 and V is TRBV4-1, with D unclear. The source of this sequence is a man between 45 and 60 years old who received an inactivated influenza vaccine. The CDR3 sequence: CASSQVGSRVEAFF. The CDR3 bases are TGCGCCAGCAGCCAAGTGGGGAGTCGTGTTGAAGCTTTCTTT.